Below, one TCR beta chain is given with its context. Its target is not known. Unmatched junction bases numbered 6, after V lost 2 bases and J lost 4 bases. This CDR3 has 14 amino acids. CDR1 and CDR2 from the germline V gene are GTSNPN and SVGIG (reference sequence). This sample was included in a study of radiation and T cells in renal cell carcinoma. Overall study context: Nephrectomy followed 15 Gy stereotactic body radiation by 4 weeks. Findings and caveats of the study: Top tumor clonotypes rose in blood 2 weeks post-radiation, then contracted.

Here immunoSEQ multiplex PCR was the method, and the copy in TCRdb shows in-frame clones only, minus some. The sample has 130,000 or so clones, roughly 83% seen once. Documented time point: baseline pretreatment blood. Treatment reported: 15 Gy SBRT to primary tumor, nephrectomy 4 weeks later. Radiation-treated patients gave blood at baseline, week 2 and week 4. This renal cell carcinoma was of the clear cell type. This specimen was blood, taken from a patient whose treatment included radiotherapy and nephrectomy. J is TRBJ1-2 and V is TRBV30; the match to TRBD1 covers 8 bases. The receptor was isolated from a woman in her fifties or sixties with renal cell carcinoma. For the CDR3, the DNA is TGTGCCTGGAGTACGGACAGGGCCGTCTATGGCTACACCTTC. Translation: CAWSTDRAVYGYTF.